This is a list of T cell receptor beta chains from one sample in a study of shared clonotypes between healthy human individuals. TCRdb keeps only in-frame clones here, not all; method: immunoSEQ multiplex PCR. The table records hundreds of thousands of clones, 76% of them present only once. Sequences were obtained from PBMCs. The receptors were sampled from a woman between 35 and 50 years old in good health. Some clones in this sample may be carry-over from other donors' samples. Each CDR3 is given with its conserved first and last residue. The order of the fields is J gene, V gene, CDR3 protein.

j_call: TRBJ2-2
v_call: TRBV2
cdr3_aa: CASSLNNPGGGELFF

j_call: TRBJ1-1
v_call: TRBV27
cdr3_aa: CASSPRSIGKMNTEAFF

j_call: TRBJ2-5
v_call: TRBV11-3
cdr3_aa: CASSLGVRGTQYF

j_call: TRBJ2-7
v_call: TRBV9
cdr3_aa: CASSVAHRTEQYF

j_call: TRBJ2-5
v_call: TRBV2
cdr3_aa: CASSEDRGQETQYF

j_call: TRBJ2-1
v_call: TRBV2
cdr3_aa: CASRGSAGAGHEQFF

j_call: TRBJ1-6
v_call: TRBV30
cdr3_aa: CAWSVGQNNSPLHF

j_call: TRBJ1-5
v_call: TRBV7-2
cdr3_aa: CASRMGGGAAYSNQPQHF

j_call: TRBJ2-7
v_call: TRBV6-5
cdr3_aa: CASSYAATYEQYF

j_call: TRBJ1-3
v_call: TRBV30
cdr3_aa: CAWTPTGAGNTIYF

j_call: TRBJ2-5
v_call: TRBV29-1
cdr3_aa: CSSGTTVETQYF

j_call: TRBJ2-5
v_call: TRBV30
cdr3_aa: CAWATGADISETQYF

j_call: TRBJ1-3
v_call: TRBV5-5
cdr3_aa: CASSLEHSGNTIYF

j_call: TRBJ2-5
v_call: TRBV18
cdr3_aa: CASSPQTQETQYF

j_call: TRBJ1-1
v_call: TRBV6-6
cdr3_aa: CASRTGNTEAFF

j_call: TRBJ2-7
v_call: TRBV5-1
cdr3_aa: CASSSGQTYEQYF

j_call: TRBJ2-7
v_call: TRBV4-3
cdr3_aa: CASSQDFQTDLPYEQYF

j_call: TRBJ1-5
v_call: TRBV15
cdr3_aa: CATSRDIHRVDQPQHF

j_call: TRBJ2-1
v_call: TRBV7-9
cdr3_aa: CASSPLDRSYNEQFF

j_call: TRBJ1-4
v_call: TRBV28
cdr3_aa: CASSSLHEKLFF

j_call: TRBJ2-3
v_call: TRBV2
cdr3_aa: CASSDLTDTQYF

j_call: TRBJ2-7
v_call: TRBV27
cdr3_aa: CDHQDASYEQYF

j_call: TRBJ2-7
v_call: TRBV28
cdr3_aa: CASSLWGQGAVEQYF

j_call: TRBJ2-3
v_call: TRBV27
cdr3_aa: CASSLGDNTDTQYF

j_call: TRBJ2-7
v_call: TRBV11-2
cdr3_aa: CASSSSYEQYF

j_call: -
v_call: TRBV6-1
cdr3_aa: CASSDTGFSYEQYF